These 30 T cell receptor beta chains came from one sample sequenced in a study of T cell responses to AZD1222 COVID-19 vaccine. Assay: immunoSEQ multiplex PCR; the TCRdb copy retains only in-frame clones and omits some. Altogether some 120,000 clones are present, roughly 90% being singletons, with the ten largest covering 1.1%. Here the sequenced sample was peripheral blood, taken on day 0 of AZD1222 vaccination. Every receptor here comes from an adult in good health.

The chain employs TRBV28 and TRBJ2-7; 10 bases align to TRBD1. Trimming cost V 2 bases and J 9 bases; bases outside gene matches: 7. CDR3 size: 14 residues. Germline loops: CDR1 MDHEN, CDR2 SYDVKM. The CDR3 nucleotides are TGTGCCAGCAGTTTAGGACAGGGGGATCTTTGGCAGTACTTC. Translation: CASSLGQGDLWQYF.

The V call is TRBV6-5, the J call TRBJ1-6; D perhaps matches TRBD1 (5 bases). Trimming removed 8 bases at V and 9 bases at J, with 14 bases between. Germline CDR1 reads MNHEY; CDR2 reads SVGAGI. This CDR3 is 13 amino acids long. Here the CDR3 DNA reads TGTGCCAGCCGGAGGGGAATAGCTTCACCCCTCCACTTT. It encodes CASRRGIASPLHF.

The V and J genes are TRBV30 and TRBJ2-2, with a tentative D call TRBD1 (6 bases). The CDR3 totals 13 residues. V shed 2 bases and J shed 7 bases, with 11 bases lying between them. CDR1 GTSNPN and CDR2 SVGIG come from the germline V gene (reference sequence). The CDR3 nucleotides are TGTGCCTGGAGTTTGGGGGCGGGCGGGGAGCTGTTTTTT. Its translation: CAWSLGAGGELFF.

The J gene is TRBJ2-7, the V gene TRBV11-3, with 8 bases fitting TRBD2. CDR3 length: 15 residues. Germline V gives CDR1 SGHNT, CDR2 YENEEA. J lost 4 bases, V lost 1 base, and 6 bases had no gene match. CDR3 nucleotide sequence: TGTGCCAGCAGCTTAGGAGCGGGAGTAGGTTACGAGCAGTACTTC. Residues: CASSLGAGVGYEQYF.

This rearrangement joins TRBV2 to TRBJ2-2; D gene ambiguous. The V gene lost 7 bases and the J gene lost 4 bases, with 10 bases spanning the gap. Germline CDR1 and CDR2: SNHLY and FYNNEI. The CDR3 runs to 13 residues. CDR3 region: CASTMAGTGELFF. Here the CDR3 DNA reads TGTGCCAGCACTATGGCCGGCACCGGGGAGCTGTTTTTT. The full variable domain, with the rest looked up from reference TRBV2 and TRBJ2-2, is EPEVTQTPSHQVTQMGQEVILRCVPISNHLYFYWYRQILGQKVEFLVSFYNNEISEKSEIFDDQFSVERPDGSNFTLKIRSTKLEDSAMYFCASTMAGTGELFFGEGSRLTVL.

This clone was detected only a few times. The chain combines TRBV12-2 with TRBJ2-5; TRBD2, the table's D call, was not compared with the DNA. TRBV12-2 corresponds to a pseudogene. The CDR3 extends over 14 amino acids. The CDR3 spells CASRPGGPRETQYF. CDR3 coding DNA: TGTGCAAGTCGCCCGGGGGGGCCCCGGGAGACCCAGTACTTC.

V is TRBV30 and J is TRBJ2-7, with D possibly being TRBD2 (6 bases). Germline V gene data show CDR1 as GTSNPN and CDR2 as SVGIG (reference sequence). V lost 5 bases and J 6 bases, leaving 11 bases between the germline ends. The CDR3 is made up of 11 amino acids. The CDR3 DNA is TGTGCCTGGGCAGGGCGGGGCGAGCAGTACTTC. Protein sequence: CAWAGRGEQYF.

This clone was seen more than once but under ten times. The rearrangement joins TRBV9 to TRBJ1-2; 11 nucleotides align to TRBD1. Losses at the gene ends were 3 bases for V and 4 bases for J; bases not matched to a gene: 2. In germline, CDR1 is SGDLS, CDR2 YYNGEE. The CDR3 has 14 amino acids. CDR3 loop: CASSDGTGGYGYTF. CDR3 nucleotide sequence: TGTGCCAGCAGCGATGGGACAGGGGGCTATGGCTACACCTTC.

The CDR3 coding sequence is TGTGCCACTGACAGCCATTATGGCTACACCTTC. Encoded protein: CATDSHYGYTF. The chain is built from TRBV28 and TRBJ1-2, with D possibly TRBD1 on 5 matching bases. The germline V gene encodes CDR1 MDHEN and CDR2 SYDVKM. The CDR3 is made up of 11 amino acids. Trimming stripped 10 bases from V and 5 bases from J, with 11 bases between.

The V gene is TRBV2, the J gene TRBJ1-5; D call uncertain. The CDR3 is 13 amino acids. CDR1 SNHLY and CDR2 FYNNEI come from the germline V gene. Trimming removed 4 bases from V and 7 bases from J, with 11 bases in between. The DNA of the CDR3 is TGTGCCAGCAGTGCCGGGGAGGGCCAGCCCCAGCATTTT. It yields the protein CASSAGEGQPQHF.

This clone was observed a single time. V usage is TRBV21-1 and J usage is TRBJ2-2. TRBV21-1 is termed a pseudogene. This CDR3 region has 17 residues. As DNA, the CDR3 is TGTGCCAGCAGCAAAGAATGCCAGACGAAGAACACCGGGGAGCTGTTTTTT. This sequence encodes CASSKECQTKNTGELFF.

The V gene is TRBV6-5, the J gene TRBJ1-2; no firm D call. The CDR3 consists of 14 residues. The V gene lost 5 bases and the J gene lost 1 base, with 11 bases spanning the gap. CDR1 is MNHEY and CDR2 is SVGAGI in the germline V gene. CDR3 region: CASSPTQLNYGYTF. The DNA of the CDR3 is TGTGCCAGCAGTCCGACCCAACTTAACTATGGCTACACCTTC.

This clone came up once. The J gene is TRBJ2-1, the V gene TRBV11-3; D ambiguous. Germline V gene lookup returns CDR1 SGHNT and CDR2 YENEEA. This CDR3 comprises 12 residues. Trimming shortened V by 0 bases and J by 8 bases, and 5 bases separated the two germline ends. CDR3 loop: CASSLEGHEQFF. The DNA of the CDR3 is TGTGCCAGCAGCTTAGAGGGCCATGAGCAGTTCTTC.

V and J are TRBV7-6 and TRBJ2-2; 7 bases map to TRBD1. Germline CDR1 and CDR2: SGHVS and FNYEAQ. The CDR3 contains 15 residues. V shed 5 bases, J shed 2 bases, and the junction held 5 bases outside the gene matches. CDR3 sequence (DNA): TGTGCCAGCAGCCAGACAGGGCGTAACACCGGGGAGCTGTTTTTT. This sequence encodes CASSQTGRNTGELFF.

CDR3 in DNA: TGTGCCAGCAGTGAAGCCGGGGGGGGTAACTACAATGAGCAGTTCTTC. The encoded protein is CASSEAGGGNYNEQFF. This chain uses TRBV6-1 with TRBJ2-1; TRBD2 matches 8 bases. After removal of 0 bases from V and 3 bases from J, the junction contained 4 bases not matched to a gene. The CDR3 loop spans 16 amino acids. Germline CDR1 and CDR2: MNHNS and SASEGT.

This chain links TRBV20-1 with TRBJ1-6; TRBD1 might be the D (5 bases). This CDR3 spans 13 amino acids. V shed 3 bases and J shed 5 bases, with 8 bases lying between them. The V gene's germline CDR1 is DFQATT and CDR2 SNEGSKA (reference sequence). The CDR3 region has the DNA TGCAGTGCTAGTCAAGGGGATAATTCACCCCTCCACTTT. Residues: CSASQGDNSPLHF.

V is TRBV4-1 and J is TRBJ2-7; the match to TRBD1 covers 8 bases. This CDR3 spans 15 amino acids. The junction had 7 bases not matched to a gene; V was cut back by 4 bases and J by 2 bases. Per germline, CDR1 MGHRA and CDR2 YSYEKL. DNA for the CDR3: TGCGCCAGCAGCCCCAGGACAGGGTGGGCCTACGAGCAGTACTTC. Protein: CASSPRTGWAYEQYF.

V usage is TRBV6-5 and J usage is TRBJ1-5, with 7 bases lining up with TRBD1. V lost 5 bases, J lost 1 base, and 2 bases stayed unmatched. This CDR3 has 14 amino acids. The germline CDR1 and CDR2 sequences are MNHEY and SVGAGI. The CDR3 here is CASSKTGSNQPQHF. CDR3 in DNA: TGTGCCAGCAGTAAGACAGGGAGCAATCAGCCCCAGCATTTT.

The CDR3 DNA is TGTGCCAGTAGTACGAAACGGACAGGGTTGCCCGGGGAGCTGTTTTTT. Its protein product is CASSTKRTGLPGELFF. J is TRBJ2-2 and V is TRBV19; TRBD1 agrees at 8 bases. This CDR3 has 16 residues. Germline V gene data show CDR1 as LNHDA and CDR2 as SQIVND (reference sequence). V shed 4 bases, J shed 6 bases, and the junction held 10 bases outside the gene matches.

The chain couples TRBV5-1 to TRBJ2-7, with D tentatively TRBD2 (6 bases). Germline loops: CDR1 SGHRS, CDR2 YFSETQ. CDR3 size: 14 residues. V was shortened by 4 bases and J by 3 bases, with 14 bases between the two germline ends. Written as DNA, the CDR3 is TGCGCCAGCAGCCTCCTGGGGGGAGGCTACGAGCAGTACTTC. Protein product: CASSLLGGGYEQYF.

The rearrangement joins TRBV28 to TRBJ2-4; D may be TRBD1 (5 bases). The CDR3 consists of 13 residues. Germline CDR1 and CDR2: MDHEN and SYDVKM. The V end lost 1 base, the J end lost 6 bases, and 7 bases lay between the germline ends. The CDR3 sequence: CASSLFQGNIQYF. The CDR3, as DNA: TGTGCCAGCAGTTTATTTCAGGGAAACATTCAGTACTTC.

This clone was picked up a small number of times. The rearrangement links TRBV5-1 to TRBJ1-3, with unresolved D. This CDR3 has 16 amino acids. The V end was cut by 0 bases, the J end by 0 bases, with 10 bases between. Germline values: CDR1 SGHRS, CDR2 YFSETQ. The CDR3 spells CASSLAGVDSGNTIYF. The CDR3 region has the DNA TGCGCCAGCAGCTTGGCAGGAGTTGACTCTGGAAACACCATATATTTT.

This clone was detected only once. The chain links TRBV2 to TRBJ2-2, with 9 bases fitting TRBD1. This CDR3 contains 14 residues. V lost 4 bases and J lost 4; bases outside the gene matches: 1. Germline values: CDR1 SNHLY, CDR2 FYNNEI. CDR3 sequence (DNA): TGTGCCAGCAGTGGACAGGGGGGCACCGGGGAGCTGTTTTTT. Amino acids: CASSGQGGTGELFF.

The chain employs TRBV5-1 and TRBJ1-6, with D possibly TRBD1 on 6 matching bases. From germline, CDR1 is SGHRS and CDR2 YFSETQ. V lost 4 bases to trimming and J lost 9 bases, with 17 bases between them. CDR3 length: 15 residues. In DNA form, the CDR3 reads TGCGCCAGCAGCCCAGGGACATATCAAAGTTCACCCCTCCACTTT. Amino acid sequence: CASSPGTYQSSPLHF.

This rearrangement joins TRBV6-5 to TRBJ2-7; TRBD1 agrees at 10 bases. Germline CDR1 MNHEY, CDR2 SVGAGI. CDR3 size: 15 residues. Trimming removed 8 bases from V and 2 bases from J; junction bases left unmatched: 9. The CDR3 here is CASDPGQGLPYEQYF. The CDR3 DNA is TGTGCCAGCGATCCGGGACAGGGGTTACCCTACGAGCAGTACTTC.

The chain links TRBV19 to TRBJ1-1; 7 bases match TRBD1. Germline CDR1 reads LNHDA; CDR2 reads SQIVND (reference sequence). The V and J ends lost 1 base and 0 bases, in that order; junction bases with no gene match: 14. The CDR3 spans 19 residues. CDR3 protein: CASSIVRSTGVWMNTEAFF. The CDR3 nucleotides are TGTGCCAGTAGTATAGTCCGGTCAACAGGGGTGTGGATGAACACTGAAGCTTTCTTT.

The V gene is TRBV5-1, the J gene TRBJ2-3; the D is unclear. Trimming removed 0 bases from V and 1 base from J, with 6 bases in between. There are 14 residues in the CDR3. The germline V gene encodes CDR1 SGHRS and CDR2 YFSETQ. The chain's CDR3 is CASSLGTGTDTQYF. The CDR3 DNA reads TGCGCCAGCAGCTTGGGGACGGGCACAGATACGCAGTATTTT.

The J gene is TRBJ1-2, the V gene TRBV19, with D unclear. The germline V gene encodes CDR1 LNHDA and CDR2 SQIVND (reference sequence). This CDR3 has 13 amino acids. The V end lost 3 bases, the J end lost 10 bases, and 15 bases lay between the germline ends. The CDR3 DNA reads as TGTGCCAGTAGTATTAATTCAGCGGACCCCTACACCTTC. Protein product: CASSINSADPYTF.

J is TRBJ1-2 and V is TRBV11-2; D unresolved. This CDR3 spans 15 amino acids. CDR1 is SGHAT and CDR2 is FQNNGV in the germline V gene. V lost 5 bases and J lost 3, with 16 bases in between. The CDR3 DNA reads TGTGCCAGCAGCCCAGACCGAAACCCCCACTATGGCTACACCTTC. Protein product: CASSPDRNPHYGYTF. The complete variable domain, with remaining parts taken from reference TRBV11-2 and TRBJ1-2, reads EAGVAQSPRYKIIEKRQSVAFWCNPISGHATLYWYQQILGQGPKLLIQFQNNGVVDDSQLPKDRFSAERLKGVDSTLKIQPAKLEDSAVYLCASSPDRNPHYGYTFGSGTRLTVV.

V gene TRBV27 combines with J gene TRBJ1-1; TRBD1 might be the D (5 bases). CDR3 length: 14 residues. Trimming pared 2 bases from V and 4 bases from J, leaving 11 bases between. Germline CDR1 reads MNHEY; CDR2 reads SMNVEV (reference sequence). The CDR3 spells CASSLGGVGTEAFF. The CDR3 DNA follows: TGTGCCAGCAGTTTAGGGGGGGTGGGCACTGAAGCTTTCTTT.